The clone carrying this T cell receptor (beta chain) was seen many times. These data originate in a study of early T cells in non-severe SARS-CoV-2 infection. Researchers tagged individual cDNA molecules with unique molecular identifiers. A single record per CDR3 protein comes from TCRdb applying MiXCR to the 5' RACE reads. Of tens of thousands of distinct CDR3 sequences in the sample, roughly 15% were seen once. The CDR3 contains 12 residues. The germline V gene encodes CDR1 SEHNR and CDR2 FQNEAQ (reference sequence). Deletions cut 1 base from V and 4 bases from J, with 2 bases between. The clonotype comes from an adult who was a healthcare worker with PCR-confirmed SARS-CoV-2 infection or an uninfected control (not recorded which). This chain uses TRBV7-9 with TRBJ1-3, with no clear D. The sample in question was whole blood, obtained at baseline. This CDR3 is CASSLEGNTIYF. Here the CDR3 DNA reads TGTGCCAGCAGCTTAGAGGGAAACACCATATATTTT.